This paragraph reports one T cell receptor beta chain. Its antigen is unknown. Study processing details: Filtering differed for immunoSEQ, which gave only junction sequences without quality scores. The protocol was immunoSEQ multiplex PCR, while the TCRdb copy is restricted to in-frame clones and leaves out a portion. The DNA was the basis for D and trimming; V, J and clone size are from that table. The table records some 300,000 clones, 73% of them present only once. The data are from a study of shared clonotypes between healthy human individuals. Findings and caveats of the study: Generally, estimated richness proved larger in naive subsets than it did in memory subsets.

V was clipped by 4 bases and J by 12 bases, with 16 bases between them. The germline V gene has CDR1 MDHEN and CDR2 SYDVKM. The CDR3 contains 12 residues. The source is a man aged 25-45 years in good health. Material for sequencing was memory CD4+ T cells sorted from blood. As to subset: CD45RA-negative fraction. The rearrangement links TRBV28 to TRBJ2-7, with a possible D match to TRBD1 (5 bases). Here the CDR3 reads CASSYRQGRRYF. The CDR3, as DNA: TGTGCCAGCAGTTATCGTCAGGGTCGACGGTACTTC.